The source of this T cell receptor (beta chain) is a study of CD8 T cells in ankylosing spondylitis (dated by TCRdb to 2016 to 2017). Study-level background: To find TCR variants linked to disease, the study profiled T cell receptor beta repertoires in ankylosing spondylitis patients and healthy donors. In total, the full study cohort was made up of roughly 110 healthy donors and about two dozen ankylosing spondylitis patients. Samples of peripheral blood were taken, and for ankylosing spondylitis patients, synovial fluid was collected as well.

Broad study findings and their caveats: The disease-linked clones had a CD8+ phenotype and were found at relatively low frequencies in peripheral blood. Some TCR beta motif variants had previously been reported in synovial fluid and blood of reactive arthritis patients, which suggested common disease-initiation mechanisms. Blood from ankylosing spondylitis patients appeared to be characterized by a TCR beta motif composed of about eight highly homologous amino acid variants. The disease-linked clones were reported to be significantly enriched in matched synovial fluid samples from ankylosing spondylitis patients.

Synovial fluid samples and blood samples obtained from the same ankylosing spondylitis patients were matched. The sequencing machine was an Illumina HiSeq 2500. Quantitative 5'-RACE with molecular barcodes was used to prepare TCR beta libraries. The original pipeline was this. To identify disease-linked TCR variants, a new computational method was used, one built on a probabilistic model of VDJ rearrangement. Using fastp trimming at Q25 and MiXCR clonotype assembly, TCRdb reanalyzed the public sequencing data and kept in-frame beta chains. Entries are consolidated by CDR3 protein sequence, retaining the most common genes and DNA. The V and J calls come from TCRdb's annotation, not from the publication. This sample lists some 130,000 distinct CDR3 sequences; 7.5% to 9.5% were detected once. The ten largest clonotypes hold less than 7.5% of the sample. This clonotype has ten or more counts. What this receptor recognizes is not known. No base qualities exist here, and no much larger clone lies one base off it.

Sequencing input: synovial fluid, either unsorted or a sorted T cell fraction (not recorded which). The receptor's source is a male donor with ankylosing spondylitis.

The CDR3 here reads CASSNNYMGAVEQFF. At the DNA level, the sequence is TGTGCCAGCAGTAACAACTACATGGGGGCGGTTGAGCAGTTCTTC. This chain joins TRBV27 to TRBJ2-1; a tentative D call is TRBD1 (6 bases match). V was cut back by 5 bases and J by 9 bases, leaving a gap of 20 bases between them. CDR1 and CDR2 are read off the germline V gene (reference sequence) as MNHEY and SMNVEV. Inclusive of the bounding cysteine and phenylalanine, the CDR3 is 15 residues long. Solely the CDR3 DNA is kept, with 45 bases framed from the first base.